The 27 T cell receptor beta chains given below trace back to one sample, sequenced in a study of OX40 agonist ivuxolimab in advanced cancers. Clones were sequenced by immunoSEQ multiplex PCR, and TCRdb holds only the in-frame ones, with some missing. The table includes fewer than 65,000 clones, about 89% detected once. The sequencing used CD4+ or CD8+ T cells sorted from blood, collected in a trial of the OX40 agonist ivuxolimab. These receptors came from an adult with an advanced solid tumor such as melanoma, head and neck, liver or kidney cancer.

V gene TRBV9 combines with J gene TRBJ1-1; D is undetermined. Deletions cut 0 bases from V and 3 bases from J, with 12 bases between. Germline V gives CDR1 SGDLS, CDR2 YYNGEE. The CDR3 totals 15 residues. The CDR3 DNA reads as TGTGCCAGCAGCGTAGGACGTCTAGAGGACACTGAAGCTTTCTTT. Its protein product is CASSVGRLEDTEAFF.

This chain connects TRBV5-1 to TRBJ2-5; possibly TRBD2 for D (6 bases). The CDR3 totals 16 residues. The germline V gene encodes CDR1 SGHRS and CDR2 YFSETQ. V was trimmed by 0 bases and J by 1 base, leaving 13 bases between them. The DNA for the CDR3 is TGCGCCAGCAGCTTGGTTGCCCTCGGGGGCCAAGAGACCCAGTACTTC. Its protein is CASSLVALGGQETQYF.

CDR3 protein: CASSYSGLKGTEAFF. The CDR3 bases are TGTGCCAGCAGTTACTCGGGACTCAAGGGGACTGAAGCTTTCTTT. V usage is TRBV6-6 and J usage is TRBJ1-1; perhaps TRBD1 as D (5 bases). The length of the CDR3 is 15 residues. Germline V gene data show CDR1 as MNHNY and CDR2 as SVGAGI (reference sequence). V gave up 0 bases and J gave up 5 bases, with 13 bases separating them.

In its sample, this clone was seen once. This chain joins TRBV15 and TRBJ2-1; 11 bases line up with TRBD2. CDR1 and CDR2 (germline): LNHNV, YYDKDF (reference sequence). Losses at the gene ends were 0 bases for V and 1 base for J; bases not matched to a gene: 11. CDR3 size: 20 residues. CDR3 coding DNA: TGTGCCACCAGCAGAGATTGGGCTAGCGGGGGGTTAGTGTCCTACAATGAGCAGTTCTTC. Translating gives CATSRDWASGGLVSYNEQFF.

The rearrangement joins TRBV10-3 to TRBJ2-5; the match to TRBD1 covers 9 bases. Germline V CDR1 and CDR2: ENHRY, SYGVKD. The CDR3 loop spans 17 amino acids. The trim removed 6 bases at V and 5 bases at J, leaving 16 bases unmatched. The CDR3 spells CAIRDPTGGGGWETQYF. The CDR3 DNA reads as TGTGCCATCAGGGACCCCACAGGGGGCGGAGGTTGGGAGACCCAGTACTTC.

The chain couples TRBV10-2 to TRBJ2-1; 11 bases are a match to TRBD2. The germline gives CDR1 WSHSY, CDR2 SAAADI. This CDR3 comprises 14 residues. Losses at the gene ends were 7 bases for V and 2 bases for J; bases not matched to a gene: 1. CDR3 amino acids: CASKLAGAYNEQFF. The CDR3 nucleotides are TGCGCCAGCAAACTAGCGGGGGCCTACAATGAGCAGTTCTTC.

V is TRBV5-1 and J is TRBJ2-3, with 7 bases that match TRBD1. The CDR3 length is 17 residues. The V gene's germline CDR1 is SGHRS and CDR2 YFSETQ. Unmatched junction bases numbered 12, after V lost 5 bases and J lost 0 bases. The DNA of the CDR3 is TGCGCCAGCAGTACAGGGGTATGGTCGACTAGCACAGATACGCAGTATTTT. It codes for CASSTGVWSTSTDTQYF.

The chain couples TRBV6-6 to TRBJ1-1; a weak D match, TRBD1 (5 bases). This CDR3 is 13 amino acids long. CDR1 is MNHNY, CDR2 SVGAGI, per germline (reference sequence). V dropped 2 bases and J dropped 6 bases, with 10 bases sitting between them. CDR3 sequence: CASSYTGTAEAFF. CDR3 bases: TGTGCCAGCAGTTACACCGGGACTGCTGAAGCTTTCTTT.

The chain combines TRBV11-2 with TRBJ2-7, with TRBD1 identical over 7 bases. This CDR3 is 15 amino acids long. V was pared by 1 base and J by 3 bases, with 6 bases of the junction left unmatched. The germline V gene has CDR1 SGHAT and CDR2 FQNNGV. The CDR3 region has the DNA TGTGCCAGCAGCTTAGGGGTGACAGGGTACTACGAGCAGTACTTC. It specifies CASSLGVTGYYEQYF.

V and J are TRBV19 and TRBJ2-7; D might be TRBD2 (6 bases). The CDR3 runs 15 residues. V was trimmed by 1 base and J by 0 bases, leaving 10 bases between them. The germline V gene encodes CDR1 LNHDA and CDR2 SQIVND (reference sequence). CDR3: CASSIGRVSSYEQYF. CDR3 DNA sequence: TGTGCCAGTAGTATAGGGAGGGTTTCCTCCTACGAGCAGTACTTC. The full variable domain, rest sourced from reference TRBV19 and TRBJ2-7, is DGGITQSPKYLFRKEGQNVTLSCEQNLNHDAMYWYRQDPGQGLRLIYYSQIVNDFQKGDIAEGYSVSREKKESFPLTVTSAQKNPTAFYLCASSIGRVSSYEQYFGPGTRLTVT.

The chain combines TRBV7-9 with TRBJ2-3, with D unclear. Germline V lookup: CDR1 SEHNR, CDR2 FQNEAQ (reference sequence). V was clipped by 7 bases and J by 6 bases, with 11 bases between them. This CDR3 is 12 amino acids long. Here the CDR3 reads CASNLTPDTQYF. The CDR3 DNA sequence: TGTGCCAGCAACCTTACCCCCGATACGCAGTATTTT.

This clone was recorded once. The V gene is TRBV7-6, the J gene TRBJ2-1; TRBD2 might be the D (5 bases). The CDR3 sequence is 15 residues long. Trimming took 3 bases from V and 4 from J, leaving 13 bases between them. Germline CDR1 SGHVS, CDR2 FNYEAQ. The CDR3: CASSFLDSGYNEQFF. CDR3 bases: TGTGCCAGCAGCTTTTTGGACTCAGGATACAATGAGCAGTTCTTC.

This clone has a single count. V is TRBV18 and J is TRBJ2-7, with no clear D. The germline V gene encodes CDR1 KGHSH and CDR2 LQKENI. Trimming pared 1 base from V and 0 bases from J, leaving 13 bases between. The CDR3 runs to 16 residues. CDR3 in amino acids: CASSPRSESGSYEQYF. The CDR3 DNA follows: TGTGCCAGCTCACCACGAAGCGAGTCGGGCTCCTACGAGCAGTACTTC.

The J gene is TRBJ1-1, the V gene TRBV10-1; tentatively, D is TRBD1 (5 bases). The CDR3 is made up of 15 amino acids. V gave up 3 bases and J gave up 3 bases, with 14 bases separating them. Germline V CDR1 and CDR2: WNHNN, SYGVQD (reference sequence). The CDR3 region has the DNA TGCGCCAGCAGTGACCCAGTGGGGCTGGACACTGAAGCTTTCTTT. It specifies CASSDPVGLDTEAFF.

The chain recombines TRBV4-1 with TRBJ1-4, with unresolved D. From germline, CDR1 is MGHRA and CDR2 YSYEKL. Trimming shortened V by 4 bases and J by 0 bases, and 9 bases separated the two germline ends. The CDR3 loop spans 15 amino acids. The chain's CDR3 is CASSPSGSTNEKLFF. CDR3 in DNA: TGCGCCAGCAGCCCTTCGGGGTCAACTAATGAAAAACTGTTTTTT.

The CDR3, as DNA: TGTGCCAGCAGCTTATCCGAGGGGGGAAACATTCAGTACTTC. It yields the protein CASSLSEGGNIQYF. V usage is TRBV7-8 and J usage is TRBJ2-4; D is tentatively TRBD1 or TRBD2 (6 bases each). The CDR3 extends over 14 amino acids. The germline V and J ends were trimmed by 2 bases and 6 bases, with 11 bases remaining between them. CDR1 is SGHVS and CDR2 is FQNEAQ in the germline V gene.

By share, this clone counts as medium-sized (0.01 to 0.1%). V is TRBV29-1 and J is TRBJ1-1; 11 bases agree with TRBD1. The CDR3 length is 13 residues. From germline, CDR1 is SQVTM and CDR2 ANQGSEA. Losses at the gene ends were 5 bases for V and 4 bases for J; bases not matched to a gene: 3. The CDR3 spells CSVRDRGGTEAFF. CDR3 DNA sequence: TGCAGCGTTCGGGACAGGGGGGGCACTGAAGCTTTCTTT. Using reference TRBV29-1 and TRBJ1-1 for the parts outside the CDR3, the full variable domain is SAVISQKPSRDICQRGTSLTIQCQVDSQVTMMFWYRQQPGQSLTLIATANQGSEATYESGFVIDKFPISRPNLTFSTLTVSNMSPEDSSIYLCSVRDRGGTEAFFGQGTRLTVV.

This chain connects TRBV27 to TRBJ2-2; D gene unclear. CDR3 length: 14 amino acids. Germline V gene data show CDR1 as MNHEY and CDR2 as SMNVEV (reference sequence). Trimming cost V 4 bases and J 1 base, with 7 bases left between them. As DNA, the CDR3 is TGTGCCAGCAGTTACATCCAGAACACCGGGGAGCTGTTTTTT. It specifies CASSYIQNTGELFF.

The rearrangement joins TRBV14 to TRBJ2-5, with D unresolved. There are 12 residues in the CDR3. The germline gives CDR1 SGHDN, CDR2 FVKESK. The ends were cut back, 1 base at V and 5 bases at J, with 5 bases in the middle. This CDR3 is CASSQVYETQYF. The CDR3 DNA follows: TGTGCCAGCAGCCAAGTCTATGAGACCCAGTACTTC.

The genes are TRBV4-1 and TRBJ2-3; 7 nucleotides align to TRBD1. Germline V gene data show CDR1 as MGHRA and CDR2 as YSYEKL. The CDR3 runs 15 residues. V lost 1 base and J lost 2; bases outside the gene matches: 3. As DNA, the CDR3 is TGCGCCAGCAGCCAAGGACAGGGCCCCACAGATACGCAGTATTTT. It specifies CASSQGQGPTDTQYF.

There are a few counts of this clone. The CDR3 spells CASNSDGYSPLHF. The CDR3 DNA sequence: TGTGCCAGCAATTCCGACGGATACTCACCCCTCCACTTT. V gene TRBV27 combines with J gene TRBJ1-6; no clear D. Germline CDR1 reads MNHEY; CDR2 reads SMNVEV (reference sequence). CDR3 size: 13 residues. The V end lost 7 bases, the J end lost 10 bases, and 14 bases lay between the germline ends.

The rearrangement links TRBV7-8 to TRBJ2-2, with D perhaps matching TRBD2 (7 bases). Trimming removed 2 bases at V and 7 bases at J, with 14 bases between. The length of the CDR3 is 15 residues. Looked up from germline, CDR1 is SGHVS and CDR2 is FQNEAQ. The CDR3 reads CASSLFRGASGELFF. In DNA form, the CDR3 reads TGTGCCAGCAGCTTATTTCGGGGGGCGAGCGGGGAGCTGTTTTTT.

This clone was counted a few times. The gene calls are TRBV2 and TRBJ1-1; D gene uncertain. Trimming cost V 6 bases and J 0 bases, with 17 bases left between them. Germline loops: CDR1 SNHLY, CDR2 FYNNEI. The CDR3 has 16 amino acids. CDR3 bases: TGTGCCAGCAGCGAAAGCCTGGGGTACATGAACACTGAAGCTTTCTTT. The encoded protein is CASSESLGYMNTEAFF.

This chain connects TRBV7-9 to TRBJ2-7; 9 nucleotides match TRBD1. The V gene's germline CDR1 is SEHNR and CDR2 FQNEAQ (reference sequence). The CDR3 runs 15 residues. Trimming cost V 5 bases and J 2 bases; bases outside gene matches: 7. DNA of the CDR3: TGTGCCAGCAGCCTCGGACAGGGGCTTACCTACGAGCAGTACTTC. It yields the protein CASSLGQGLTYEQYF.

The chain couples TRBV6-6 to TRBJ2-3; a weak D match, TRBD1 (6 bases). The CDR3 is made up of 15 amino acids. CDR1 and CDR2 from the germline V gene are MNHNY and SVGAGI (reference sequence). Trimming stripped 3 bases from V and 3 bases from J, with 13 bases between. Here the CDR3 DNA reads TGTGCCAGCAGTTATATGGGGGCCTTAACAGATACGCAGTATTTT. Protein product: CASSYMGALTDTQYF.

CDR3 nucleotides: TGTGCCAGCAGCTTAAGGGCTGGACTAGCTTCCACAGATACGCAGTATTTT. Protein sequence: CASSLRAGLASTDTQYF. V gene TRBV5-8 combines with J gene TRBJ2-3; 8 bases agree with TRBD2. V lost 2 bases and J lost 2; bases outside the gene matches: 10. Per germline, CDR1 SGHTS and CDR2 YDEGEE. CDR3 size: 17 residues.

The chain employs TRBV11-2 and TRBJ2-3; 8 bases are shared with TRBD2. Germline V lookup: CDR1 SGHAT, CDR2 FQNNGV. The CDR3 loop spans 13 amino acids. V shed 5 bases and J 8 bases; nucleotides not matched to a gene: 6. The CDR3 DNA sequence: TGTGCCAGCAGCCGAGGACTAGCCAGTACGCAGTATTTT. This sequence encodes CASSRGLASTQYF.